The 11 T cell receptor beta chains below come from one sample, sequenced in a study of CD8+CD57+ T cells in acquired aplastic anemia. For CDR3 and TCR beta VDJ profiling, genomic DNA was the template used. MiXCR, run by TCRdb on the reads, gives a single entry per CDR3 protein. Of roughly 420,000 distinct CDR3 sequences listed, 65% to 75% were seen once; the top ten hold approximately 3.8%. The sample comprised sorted CD4+, CD8+, or CD8+CD57+ T cells (not recorded which) from PBMCs. The receptor source for this set is a human donor in good health, serving as a control.

This clonotype was seen many times. Here the CDR3 DNA reads TGTGCCAGCAGTTACCTCCGGACAAAGTCCTACGAGCAGTACTTC. Protein sequence: CASSYLRTKSYEQYF. The genes are TRBV6-5 and TRBJ2-7, with D perhaps matching TRBD1 (5 bases). The V gene lost 2 bases and the J gene lost 1 base, with 12 bases spanning the gap. Per germline, CDR1 MNHEY and CDR2 SVGAGI. The CDR3 is 15 residues long.

In the case of this clonotype: An end of the junction does not agree with germline; a read error may underlie this. The chain uses TRBV19 and TRBJ2-5, with D possibly TRBD1 on 9 matching bases. Germline V gene data show CDR1 as LNHDA and CDR2 as SQIVND (reference sequence). This CDR3 has 13 residues. The CDR3 region is CASSNSGDRELWF. CDR3 in DNA: TGTGCCAGTAGTAATAGCGGGGACAGGGAACTCTGGTTC.

This chain links TRBV7-8 with TRBJ1-1; D unresolved. CDR1 is SGHVS, CDR2 FQNEAQ, per germline. The CDR3 spans 15 residues. V was shortened by 5 bases and J by 4 bases, with 17 bases between the two germline ends. The CDR3 bases are TGTGCCAGCAGCGCAGGAGCGAGTATGAGCACTGAAGCTTTCTTT. Its protein product is CASSAGASMSTEAFF.

This clonotype was observed at least ten times. The CDR3 protein is CASSLSRYEQYF. For the CDR3, the DNA is TGTGCCAGCAGTTTATCGAGGTACGAGCAGTACTTC. The chain couples TRBV28 to TRBJ2-7, with D unclear. This CDR3 contains 12 residues. The germline V gene has CDR1 MDHEN and CDR2 SYDVKM. V dropped 1 base and J dropped 4 bases, with 5 bases sitting between them.

Turning to this clonotype: At one end the junction does not follow the germline gene, possibly because of a read error. In DNA, the CDR3 is TGTGCCAGCAGGCGGACAGGAAACTGGGCCGGGCAGCTGTTTTTT. This gives the protein CASRRTGNWAGQLFF. This rearrangement joins TRBV15 to TRBJ2-2, with TRBD1 identical over 7 bases. Per the germline V gene, CDR1 is LNHNV and CDR2 is YYDKDF (reference sequence). CDR3 size: 15 residues.

The chain is built from TRBV29-1 and TRBJ1-2, with 8 nucleotides matching TRBD1. The germline V gene encodes CDR1 SQVTM and CDR2 ANQGSEA. The trim removed 5 bases at V and 2 bases at J, leaving 4 bases unmatched. The CDR3 is made up of 13 amino acids. The CDR3 coding sequence is TGCAGCGTTCATGACAGGGGCAACTATGGCTACACCTTC. Its translation is CSVHDRGNYGYTF.

For this clonotype: At one end, the junction sequence differs from germline, possibly due to a read error. The chain couples TRBV15 to TRBJ1-2; no definite D call. There are 15 residues in the CDR3. The germline V gene encodes CDR1 LNHNV and CDR2 YYDKDF (reference sequence). CDR3 residues: CASSLVEGSAYVYTF. CDR3 nucleotides: TGTGCCAGCAGCTTAGTTGAGGGTTCAGCCTATGTCTACACCTTC.

This sequence joins TRBV6-2 or TRBV6-3 and TRBJ1-1; a weak D match, TRBD1 (5 bases). The CDR3 is made up of 13 amino acids. Germline lookup yields CDR1 MNHEY and CDR2 SVGEGT. Trimming took off 2 bases at V and 7 bases at J, with 11 bases between the two ends. CDR3 bases: TGTGCCAGCAGTTACACGGGGGATGGTGAAGCTTTCTTT. It specifies CASSYTGDGEAFF.

Turning to this clonotype: The DNA is left out, because the CDR3 cannot be placed on it with certainty; the CDR3 is given as TCRdb lists it. The V and J genes are TRBV7-2 and TRBJ2-3. Germline CDR1 reads SGHTA; CDR2 reads FQGNSA. The CDR3 comprises 18 residues, both ends counted. CDR3 sequence reads: CASSFYICSARRHDTQYF.

The rearrangement links TRBV19 to TRBJ2-1; a weak D match, TRBD1 (5 bases). The end of the DNA is better explained by TRBJ2-7, so the J call may be wrong. In germline, CDR1 is LNHDA, CDR2 SQIVND (reference sequence). The CDR3 is 14 residues long. CDR3 nucleotide sequence: TGTGCCACTAGAGATCGACCAGGGTCCCACGAGCAGTACTTC. This codes for CATRDRPGSHEQYF.

The V and J genes are TRBV20-1 and TRBJ2-7; D may be TRBD1 (6 bases). The CDR3 covers 12 residues. Germline CDR1 is DFQATT and CDR2 is SNEGSKA (reference sequence). Trimming left V 4 bases short and J 11 bases short, with 18 bases between. The CDR3 DNA follows: TGCAGTGCTATTAAAACAGGGTCCATTAAGTACTTC. It encodes CSAIKTGSIKYF.